The 29 T cell receptor beta chains presented below share a single source sample, sequenced in a study of T cells in tumors and immune-related adverse events. TCRdb's table, derived via immunoSEQ multiplex PCR, lists solely in-frame clones and lacks some. The data show around 4,200 clones, roughly four fifths seen once. The sample in question was skin tissue, obtained from a patient treated with anti-PD-1 therapy. The origin of the receptors is a female donor with metastatic renal cell carcinoma.

This chain connects TRBV5-1 to TRBJ2-3; D gene uncertain. The CDR3 is 15 residues long. Germline V gene lookup returns CDR1 SGHRS and CDR2 YFSETQ. V was shortened by 0 bases and J by 0 bases, with 8 bases between the two germline ends. CDR3 residues: CASSLGPASTDTQYF. The DNA for the CDR3 is TGCGCCAGCAGCTTGGGTCCCGCGAGCACAGATACGCAGTATTTT.

The chain links TRBV9 to TRBJ1-1, with 12 bases that match TRBD1. The germline CDR1 and CDR2 sequences are SGDLS and YYNGEE. The CDR3 runs to 17 residues. Trimming at V came to 0 bases and at J to 6 bases, leaving 9 bases not matched to a gene. The CDR3 nucleotides read TGTGCCAGCAGCGTAGCTCGACCCGGGACAGGGGGCTCTGAAGCTTTCTTT. This codes for CASSVARPGTGGSEAFF.

The rearrangement links TRBV9 to TRBJ1-1, with unresolved D. CDR3 length: 14 residues. V was shortened by 0 bases and J by 3 bases, with 9 bases between the two germline ends. The germline gives CDR1 SGDLS, CDR2 YYNGEE. The CDR3 here is CASSVVVAYTEAFF. The CDR3, as DNA: TGTGCCAGCAGCGTAGTTGTCGCCTACACTGAAGCTTTCTTT.

This clone was counted a single time. This chain connects TRBV7-9 to TRBJ1-1; tentative D call: TRBD1 (6 bases). Trimming pared 5 bases from V and 4 bases from J, leaving 17 bases between. The CDR3 is made up of 15 amino acids. Germline V gene sequence: CDR1 SEHNR, CDR2 FQNEAQ (reference sequence). DNA for the CDR3: TGTGCCAGCAGCGCCTACAGGGCCGCGGGCACTGAAGCTTTCTTT. Its translation: CASSAYRAAGTEAFF.

The chain links TRBV4-1 to TRBJ2-1; TRBD2 aligns across 9 bases. Germline CDR1 and CDR2: MGHRA and YSYEKL. The CDR3 totals 15 residues. Trimming took 6 bases from V and 9 from J; bases not matched to a gene: 12. CDR3 region: CASREWAGGPSEQFF. CDR3 bases: TGCGCCAGCAGGGAATGGGCGGGGGGGCCTAGTGAGCAGTTCTTC.

The rearrangement uses TRBV7-2 and TRBJ2-5; D gene uncertain. The CDR3 contains 11 residues. Trimming pared 5 bases from V and 2 bases from J, leaving 3 bases between. The V gene's germline CDR1 is SGHTA and CDR2 FQGNSA. CDR3 in DNA: TGTGCCAGCAGCATTCAAGAGACCCAGTACTTC. Its protein product is CASSIQETQYF.

The CDR3 coding sequence is TGTGCCAGCAGCGCCAGACAACTTGCGGGAGATTACACCATATATTTT. It specifies CASSARQLAGDYTIYF. The chain links TRBV11-2 to TRBJ1-3; D unresolved. V dropped 5 bases and J dropped 8 bases, with 22 bases sitting between them. CDR3 length: 16 residues. Germline V CDR1 and CDR2: SGHAT, FQNNGV. The full variable domain, rest sourced from reference TRBV11-2 and TRBJ1-3, is EAGVAQSPRYKIIEKRQSVAFWCNPISGHATLYWYQQILGQGPKLLIQFQNNGVVDDSQLPKDRFSAERLKGVDSTLKIQPAKLEDSAVYLCASSARQLAGDYTIYFGEGSWLTVV.

The chain uses TRBV4-3 and TRBJ2-3, with TRBD2 matching over 14 bases. The CDR3 consists of 16 residues. The V gene's germline CDR1 is LGHNA and CDR2 YSLEER. V dropped 4 bases and J dropped 5; count of bases not matched to a gene: 5. CDR3 sequence reads: CASSPTSGGGRDTQYF. The CDR3 DNA reads TGCGCCAGCAGCCCGACTAGCGGGGGGGGTCGAGATACGCAGTATTTT.

The rearrangement links TRBV4-3 to TRBJ1-1, with TRBD1 matching 11 bases. The germline CDR1 and CDR2 sequences are LGHNA and YSLEER. The CDR3 sequence is 15 residues long. Trimming removed 4 bases from V and 11 bases from J; junction bases left unmatched: 12. DNA for the CDR3: TGCGCCAGCAGCCCCCGGAGGACAGGGGGCGCCTATGCTTTCTTT. As protein: CASSPRRTGGAYAFF.

This chain joins TRBV27 and TRBJ1-5, with D tentatively TRBD1 (6 bases). Looked up from germline, CDR1 is MNHEY and CDR2 is SMNVEV (reference sequence). The CDR3 contains 17 residues. V dropped 8 bases and J dropped 0 bases, with 20 bases sitting between them. The CDR3 protein is CASRQRRRTVSNQPQHF. CDR3 in DNA: TGTGCCAGCCGACAACGTCGGCGGACAGTTAGCAATCAGCCCCAGCATTTT.

This sequence joins TRBV5-1 and TRBJ2-7; no reliable D call. The CDR3 covers 14 residues. Trimming stripped 0 bases from V and 0 bases from J, with 7 bases between. CDR1 and CDR2 (germline): SGHRS, YFSETQ. CDR3 in amino acids: CASSLAGDSYEQYF. As DNA, the CDR3 is TGCGCCAGCAGCTTGGCCGGAGACTCCTACGAGCAGTACTTC.

The chain carries TRBV5-6 and TRBJ2-2, with 7 bases identical to TRBD2. The length of the CDR3 is 15 residues. Per the germline V gene, CDR1 is SGHDT and CDR2 is YYEEEE. Trimming at V came to 1 base and at J to 7 bases, leaving 7 bases not matched to a gene. The chain's CDR3 is CASSLTGPGGGELFF. CDR3 DNA sequence: TGTGCCAGCAGCTTGACGGGACCGGGGGGCGGGGAGCTGTTTTTT. The full variable domain, with the rest looked up from reference TRBV5-6 and TRBJ2-2, is DAGVTQSPTHLIKTRGQQVTLRCSPKSGHDTVSWYQQALGQGPQFIFQYYEEEERQRGNFPDRFSGHQFPNYSSELNVNALLLGDSALYLCASSLTGPGGGELFFGEGSRLTVL.

The gene calls are TRBV10-2 and TRBJ1-1; D is undetermined. Per germline, CDR1 WSHSY and CDR2 SAAADI. The CDR3 is made up of 15 amino acids. Trimming cost V 3 bases and J 6 bases, with 17 bases left between them. The DNA for the CDR3 is TGCGCCAGCAGTGACGGGGTCAAGGCCCCGGCTGAAGCTTTCTTT. Its protein product is CASSDGVKAPAEAFF.

The rearrangement links TRBV5-4 to TRBJ2-3, with D tentatively TRBD2 (6 bases). V lost 0 bases and J lost 4, with 18 bases in between. CDR3 size: 17 residues. Germline V gives CDR1 SGHNT, CDR2 YYREEE (reference sequence). The CDR3 region has the DNA TGTGCCAGCAGCTTGGCCGAAGGCGGGGTGGGCGCAGATACGCAGTATTTT. Translated: CASSLAEGGVGADTQYF.

The rearrangement uses TRBV14 and TRBJ2-7; D unresolved. The length of the CDR3 is 12 residues. Germline assignment: CDR1 SGHDN and CDR2 FVKESK. With 4 bases removed from V and 0 bases from J, the gap between germline ends came to 4 bases. The CDR3 DNA reads TGTGCCAGCAGCCGGAGCTCCTACGAGCAGTACTTC. Its protein product is CASSRSSYEQYF.

This chain joins TRBV19 and TRBJ1-5; TRBD1 is a possible D gene (5 bases). The CDR3 loop spans 15 amino acids. Germline lookup yields CDR1 LNHDA and CDR2 SQIVND (reference sequence). Deletions cut 5 bases from V and 1 base from J, with 12 bases between. The CDR3 is CASSDRQLSNQPQHF. CDR3 bases: TGTGCCAGTAGTGACCGACAGCTGAGCAATCAGCCCCAGCATTTT. Using reference TRBV19 and TRBJ1-5 for the parts outside the CDR3, the full variable domain is DGGITQSPKYLFRKEGQNVTLSCEQNLNHDAMYWYRQDPGQGLRLIYYSQIVNDFQKGDIAEGYSVSREKKESFPLTVTSAQKNPTAFYLCASSDRQLSNQPQHFGDGTRLSIL.

This chain connects TRBV6-6 to TRBJ2-7, with 10 bases identical to TRBD2. Germline lookup yields CDR1 MNHNY and CDR2 SVGAGI (reference sequence). This CDR3 region has 14 residues. Trimming cost V 5 bases and J 2 bases; bases outside gene matches: 3. This CDR3 reads CASSLAGDAYEQYF. CDR3 DNA sequence: TGTGCCAGCAGTCTAGCGGGAGATGCCTACGAGCAGTACTTC.

The genes are TRBV27 and TRBJ2-2; the match to TRBD1 covers 7 bases. This CDR3 has 16 amino acids. J lost 6 bases, V lost 6 bases, and 13 bases had no gene match. From germline, CDR1 is MNHEY and CDR2 SMNVEV (reference sequence). CDR3 sequence (DNA): TGTGCCAGCAGGCAACAGGGGATCTTAGATGCCGGGGAGCTGTTTTTT. This codes for CASRQQGILDAGELFF.

The V and J genes are TRBV5-4 and TRBJ2-3; possible D gene TRBD2, 5 bases. CDR1 is SGHNT, CDR2 YYREEE, per germline (reference sequence). The V and J ends lost 2 bases and 5 bases respectively, with 15 bases between them. There are 15 residues in the CDR3. CDR3 amino acids: CASSFRLTRGDTQYF. The CDR3 DNA sequence: TGTGCCAGCAGCTTCCGATTAACTAGAGGAGATACGCAGTATTTT.

The chain carries TRBV2 and TRBJ1-1; D is unclear. The germline gives CDR1 SNHLY, CDR2 FYNNEI. The CDR3 loop spans 15 amino acids. Deletions cut 4 bases from V and 0 bases from J, with 12 bases between. CDR3 amino acids: CASSGLDHMNTEAFF. DNA for the CDR3: TGTGCCAGCAGTGGGCTTGACCATATGAACACTGAAGCTTTCTTT. Looking up the rest from reference TRBV2 and TRBJ1-1 gives the full variable domain: EPEVTQTPSHQVTQMGQEVILRCVPISNHLYFYWYRQILGQKVEFLVSFYNNEISEKSEIFDDQFSVERPDGSNFTLKIRSTKLEDSAMYFCASSGLDHMNTEAFFGQGTRLTVV.

This clone was picked up one time. The rearrangement links TRBV18 to TRBJ2-1; D remains ambiguous. V was cut by 6 bases and J by 0 bases, with 9 bases left in between. The germline V gene encodes CDR1 KGHSH and CDR2 LQKENI. This CDR3 has 14 residues. CDR3 nucleotide sequence: TGTGCCAGCTCCTCAATCTCCTCCTACAATGAGCAGTTCTTC. As protein: CASSSISSYNEQFF.

The V gene is TRBV30, the J gene TRBJ1-5, with TRBD1 matching over 8 bases. The germline V gene has CDR1 GTSNPN and CDR2 SVGIG (reference sequence). The trim removed 3 bases at V and 6 bases at J, leaving 4 bases unmatched. The CDR3 length is 13 residues. In DNA form, the CDR3 reads TGTGCCTGGAGCACCACAGGGGGTCAGCCCCAGCATTTT. Translating gives CAWSTTGGQPQHF.

The rearrangement joins TRBV5-4 to TRBJ2-3, with a possible D match to TRBD2 (6 bases). CDR3 length: 15 residues. Trimming took 4 bases from V and 0 from J, leaving 12 bases between them. CDR1 and CDR2 from the germline V gene are SGHNT and YYREEE (reference sequence). In nucleotides, the CDR3 is TGTGCCAGCAGCCATCCTAGCGCTAGCACAGATACGCAGTATTTT. Protein product: CASSHPSASTDTQYF.

The chain is built from TRBV19 and TRBJ2-7; 15 bases are a match to TRBD2. This CDR3 comprises 15 residues. The germline CDR1 and CDR2 sequences are LNHDA and SQIVND (reference sequence). V lost 6 bases, J lost 5 bases, and 5 bases stayed unmatched. CDR3 bases: TGTGCCAGTAGACTAGGGACTAGCGGGAGGAACGAGCAGTACTTC. As protein: CASRLGTSGRNEQYF.

The V call is TRBV7-9, the J call TRBJ1-2, with D possibly matching TRBD1 (5 bases). Deletions cut 2 bases from V and 7 bases from J, with 14 bases between. Per germline, CDR1 SEHNR and CDR2 FQNEAQ (reference sequence). The CDR3 is 14 residues long. Here the CDR3 reads CASSLFPRERGYTF. The CDR3 coding sequence is TGTGCCAGCAGCTTATTCCCCAGGGAACGTGGCTACACCTTC.

In the case of this clone: The junction departs from the called germline gene at one end, perhaps through a read error. Different DNA sequences within this sample yield the same CDR3. The genes are TRBV10-3 and TRBJ2-4; 7 bases line up with TRBD1. The CDR3 contains 17 residues. Germline V gene sequence: CDR1 ENHRY, CDR2 SYGVKD. CDR3 in amino acids: CAISETSGQLAKNIQYF. The DNA for the CDR3 is TGTGCCATCAGTGAGACCTCGGGACAGCTAGCCAAAAACATTCAGTACTTT.

The CDR3 DNA reads as TGTGCCAGCAGCCACGGCGGTGGGACCTACGAGCAGTACTTC. It yields the protein CASSHGGGTYEQYF. The gene calls are TRBV7-6 and TRBJ2-7; D is uncertain. From germline, CDR1 is SGHVS and CDR2 FNYEAQ. Trimming shortened V by 5 bases and J by 2 bases, and 13 bases separated the two germline ends. This CDR3 is built from 14 residues.

The genes are TRBV9 and TRBJ2-7, with 12 bases identical to TRBD2. The CDR3 runs to 15 residues. V trimming: 0 bases; J trimming: 2 bases; junction bases outside the gene matches: 0. CDR1 and CDR2 (germline): SGDLS, YYNGEE. The CDR3 coding sequence is TGTGCCAGCAGCGTAGCTAGCGGGGGGGCCTACGAGCAGTACTTC. It specifies CASSVASGGAYEQYF. The full variable domain, rest sourced from reference TRBV9 and TRBJ2-7, is DSGVTQTPKHLITATGQRVTLRCSPRSGDLSVYWYQQSLDQGLQFLIQYYNGEERAKGNILERFSAQQFPDLHSELNLSSLELGDSALYFCASSVASGGAYEQYFGPGTRLTVT.

Regarding this clone: The junction and the germline gene differ at one end; a read error may be behind it. The same CDR3 is also encoded by other DNA sequences in this sample. The gene calls are TRBV4-1 and TRBJ1-6, with 7 positions matching TRBD1. The CDR3 runs to 16 residues. CDR1 MGHRA and CDR2 YSYEKL come from the germline V gene. CDR3 sequence (DNA): TGCGCCAGCAGCCAAGATTGGGGACAGTATAATTCACCTCTCCACTTT. Its protein is CASSQDWGQYNSPLHF.